Listed below are T cell receptor beta chains from one sample, sequenced in a study of identical twins. One entry per CDR3 protein, called by TCRdb with MiXCR from the 5' RACE reads. The sample shows more than 200,000 distinct CDR3 sequences, about a tenth of them seen only once. Sequenced input: memory (CD45RO+) T cells sorted from blood. The receptors originated from a woman aged 18-29 years in good health. The CDR3 runs from the conserved cysteine through the conserved F or W. Fields, in order: J gene, V gene, clone size, D gene, CDR3 protein, CDR3 DNA. A D gene is named only where the DNA matches it firmly. Rows give clone size only sometimes, using once, few, many, or a class for an expanded clone.

j_call: TRBJ1-5
v_call: TRBV24-1
clone_size: few
d_call: TRBD1
cdr3_aa: CATRVRGQGRYSNQPQHF
cdr3_nt: TGTGCCACCAGAGTCCGGGGACAGGGGAGGTATAGCAATCAGCCCCAGCATTTT

j_call: TRBJ2-3
v_call: TRBV9
clone_size: .
d_call: TRBD2
cdr3_aa: CASSVPFLAVATDTQYF
cdr3_nt: TGTGCCAGCAGCGTACCCTTTCTAGCGGTGGCCACAGATACGCAGTATTTT

j_call: TRBJ1-3
v_call: TRBV20-1
clone_size: many
d_call: .
cdr3_aa: CSASGPGTLGNTIYF
cdr3_nt: TGCAGTGCTAGTGGTCCCGGGACACTCGGAAACACCATATATTTT

j_call: TRBJ2-7
v_call: TRBV7-2
clone_size: .
d_call: TRBD2
cdr3_aa: CASSLGTSDSYEQYF
cdr3_nt: TGTGCCAGCAGCTTAGGGACTAGCGACTCCTACGAGCAGTACTTC

j_call: TRBJ2-5
v_call: TRBV20-1
clone_size: .
d_call: .
cdr3_aa: CSAHSGLLKETQYF
cdr3_nt: TGCAGTGCCCATAGTGGACTTCTTAAAGAGACCCAGTACTTC

j_call: TRBJ1-2
v_call: TRBV6-4
clone_size: .
d_call: TRBD1
cdr3_aa: CASSGNVGQGYGYTF
cdr3_nt: TGTGCCAGCAGTGGCAATGTGGGACAGGGCTATGGCTACACCTTC

j_call: TRBJ1-2
v_call: TRBV28
clone_size: few
d_call: TRBD1
cdr3_aa: CASDDGTGVAGYTF
cdr3_nt: TGTGCCAGCGACGACGGGACAGGGGTTGCTGGCTACACCTTC

j_call: TRBJ2-4
v_call: TRBV28
clone_size: few
d_call: .
cdr3_aa: CASSLYPQGPKNIQYF
cdr3_nt: TGTGCCAGCAGTTTATACCCTCAGGGCCCCAAAAACATTCAGTACTTC

j_call: TRBJ1-6
v_call: TRBV5-4
clone_size: .
d_call: TRBD1
cdr3_aa: CASSHRPGQVNSPLHF
cdr3_nt: TGTGCCAGCAGCCATCGTCCGGGACAGGTTAATTCACCCCTCCACTTT

j_call: TRBJ2-7
v_call: TRBV11-2
clone_size: few
d_call: TRBD2
cdr3_aa: CASSLTSVGYEQYF
cdr3_nt: TGTGCCAGCAGCTTGACTAGCGTAGGGTACGAGCAGTACTTC

j_call: TRBJ1-2
v_call: TRBV25-1
clone_size: .
d_call: .
cdr3_aa: CASSRDGYYGYTF
cdr3_nt: TGTGCCAGCAGTCGGGACGGCTACTATGGCTACACCTTC

j_call: TRBJ2-3
v_call: TRBV20-1
clone_size: .
d_call: TRBD2
cdr3_aa: CSARGLAGVRDTQYF
cdr3_nt: TGCAGTGCTCGAGGACTAGCGGGAGTTCGGGATACGCAGTATTTT

j_call: TRBJ2-5
v_call: TRBV20-1
clone_size: many
d_call: TRBD1
cdr3_aa: CSARDPGTGGETQYF
cdr3_nt: TGCAGTGCTAGAGATCCTGGGACAGGGGGAGAGACCCAGTACTTC

j_call: TRBJ1-2
v_call: TRBV18
clone_size: .
d_call: .
cdr3_aa: CASSPERHRGYTF
cdr3_nt: TGTGCCAGCTCACCAGAGAGGCATAGGGGCTACACCTTC

j_call: TRBJ2-7
v_call: TRBV11-1
clone_size: many
d_call: .
cdr3_aa: CASNQAGSSYEQYF
cdr3_nt: TGTGCCAGCAACCAAGCGGGCTCCTCCTACGAGCAGTACTTC

j_call: TRBJ2-1
v_call: TRBV20-1
clone_size: few
d_call: .
cdr3_aa: CSASPQRLTGYNEQFF
cdr3_nt: TGCAGTGCTAGCCCCCAAAGACTAACGGGTTACAATGAGCAGTTCTTC

j_call: TRBJ2-5
v_call: TRBV7-2
clone_size: .
d_call: TRBD2
cdr3_aa: CASRPSGGETQYF
cdr3_nt: TGTGCCAGCAGACCAAGCGGGGGAGAGACCCAGTACTTC

j_call: TRBJ2-5
v_call: TRBV7-4
clone_size: few
d_call: TRBD2
cdr3_aa: CAPGGGGPVKETQYF
cdr3_nt: TGTGCCCCGGGGGGGGGAGGGCCTGTTAAAGAGACCCAGTACTTC

j_call: TRBJ2-7
v_call: TRBV7-9
clone_size: few
d_call: .
cdr3_aa: CASSLGSGMGYEQYF
cdr3_nt: TGTGCCAGCAGCTTAGGTTCAGGAATGGGTTACGAGCAGTACTTC

j_call: TRBJ1-6
v_call: TRBV2
clone_size: few
d_call: .
cdr3_aa: CASGTVNSPLHF
cdr3_nt: TGTGCCAGTGGGACGGTAAATTCACCCCTCCACTTT

j_call: TRBJ2-3
v_call: TRBV12-3/TRBV12-4
clone_size: .
d_call: .
cdr3_aa: CTSSLSRAGTRYTDTQYF
cdr3_nt: TGTACCAGCAGTTTAAGCAGGGCCGGGACGAGGTACACAGATACGCAGTATTTT

j_call: TRBJ2-5
v_call: TRBV20-1
clone_size: .
d_call: TRBD1
cdr3_aa: CSAFPPGGFQETQYF
cdr3_nt: TGCAGTGCATTCCCGCCAGGGGGTTTCCAAGAGACCCAGTACTTC

j_call: TRBJ2-1
v_call: TRBV20-1
clone_size: few
d_call: TRBD2
cdr3_aa: CSARPTLLAGVAEQFF
cdr3_nt: TGCAGTGCCAGACCGACTCTACTAGCGGGAGTAGCTGAGCAGTTCTTC

j_call: TRBJ2-1
v_call: TRBV6-2/TRBV6-3
clone_size: few
d_call: .
cdr3_aa: CASTPSGTQSYNEQFF
cdr3_nt: TGTGCCAGCACCCCCTCCGGGACTCAGAGCTACAATGAGCAGTTCTTC

j_call: TRBJ2-7
v_call: TRBV7-8
clone_size: .
d_call: TRBD1
cdr3_aa: CASSLALRDRFDSYEQYF
cdr3_nt: TGTGCCAGCAGCTTAGCCCTCCGGGACAGGTTCGACTCCTACGAGCAGTACTTC

j_call: TRBJ2-6
v_call: TRBV9
clone_size: .
d_call: .
cdr3_aa: CASSGVSGANVLTF
cdr3_nt: TGTGCCAGCAGCGGGGTCTCTGGGGCCAACGTCCTGACTTTC

j_call: TRBJ2-1
v_call: TRBV6-2/TRBV6-3
clone_size: many
d_call: .
cdr3_aa: CASRVTRTPYNEQFF
cdr3_nt: TGTGCCAGCAGAGTAACCAGGACGCCTTACAATGAGCAGTTCTTC

j_call: TRBJ2-1
v_call: TRBV30
clone_size: .
d_call: TRBD2
cdr3_aa: CACSDLGEGQFF
cdr3_nt: TGTGCCTGCTCCGATCTCGGGGAGGGGCAGTTCTTC

j_call: TRBJ2-7
v_call: TRBV20-1
clone_size: few
d_call: TRBD2
cdr3_aa: CSFKGLESSEQYF
cdr3_nt: TGCAGCTTCAAGGGACTAGAATCGAGCGAGCAGTACTTC

j_call: TRBJ1-2
v_call: TRBV12-3/TRBV12-4
clone_size: few
d_call: .
cdr3_aa: CASSFRADYGYTF
cdr3_nt: TGTGCCAGCAGTTTTAGAGCAGATTATGGCTACACCTTC